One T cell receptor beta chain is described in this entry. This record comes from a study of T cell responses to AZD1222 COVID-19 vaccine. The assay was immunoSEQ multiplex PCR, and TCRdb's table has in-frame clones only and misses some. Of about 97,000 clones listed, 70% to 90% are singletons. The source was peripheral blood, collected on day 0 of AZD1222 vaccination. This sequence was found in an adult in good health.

CDR3 nucleotides: TGCAGCGTTGAAACCGGGACAGGGTCCGGGGAGCAGTACTTC. This encodes CSVETGTGSGEQYF. The rearrangement uses TRBV29-1 and TRBJ2-7, with 9 positions matching TRBD1. Germline loops: CDR1 SQVTM, CDR2 ANQGSEA. The CDR3 runs 14 residues. V lost 2 bases to trimming and J lost 7 bases; unmatched junction nucleotides: 9.